This T cell receptor beta chain comes out of a study of CD8 T cells in ankylosing spondylitis. This clonotype was observed a handful of times. TCRdb reprocessed the 5' RACE reads via MiXCR and lists one record per CDR3 protein. The sample gives approximately 100,000 distinct CDR3 sequences, nearly 25% of which show up once; about 12% is in the top ten. The CDR3 has 14 residues. J gave up 6 bases and V 5 bases, and 4 bases lay outside the gene matches. From germline, CDR1 is SEHNR and CDR2 FQNEAQ (reference sequence). The specimen was synovial fluid, either unsorted or a sorted T cell fraction (not recorded which). The V and J genes are TRBV7-9 and TRBJ1-4, with 9 bases that match TRBD1. The origin of this receptor is a male donor with ankylosing spondylitis. CDR3 sequence reads: CASSRGQGDEKLFF. As DNA, the CDR3 is TGTGCCAGCAGCCGGGGACAGGGAGATGAAAAACTGTTTTTT.